Below, 7 T cell receptor beta chains from the same sample are listed, as sequenced in a study of OX40 agonist ivuxolimab in advanced cancers. Sequencing used immunoSEQ multiplex PCR; TCRdb keeps in-frame clones, though not all of them. The sample has tens of thousands of clones; around 92% are singletons. Sequenced here: CD4+ or CD8+ T cells sorted from blood, sampled in a trial of the OX40 agonist ivuxolimab. The source of these receptors is an adult with an advanced solid tumor such as melanoma, head and neck, liver or kidney cancer.

V gene TRBV14 combines with J gene TRBJ2-5; D may be TRBD1 (6 bases). Trimming shortened V by 1 base and J by 1 base, and 10 bases separated the two germline ends. This CDR3 contains 15 residues. Germline CDR1 SGHDN, CDR2 FVKESK. The CDR3 DNA is TGTGCCAGCAGCCAAGTCAGGGGCCCCCAAGAGACCCAGTACTTC. The encoded protein is CASSQVRGPQETQYF.

The V call is TRBV13, the J call TRBJ2-7, with D hard to call. This CDR3 spans 13 amino acids. Germline loops: CDR1 PRHDT, CDR2 FYEKMQ (reference sequence). V gave up 1 base and J gave up 3 bases, with 7 bases separating them. The CDR3 bases are TGTGCCAGCAGCTTAGAGTCGGGCTACGAGCAGTACTTC. It encodes CASSLESGYEQYF.

V gene TRBV13 combines with J gene TRBJ1-5; D is unresolved. Between the trimmed V and J ends, which lost 0 bases and 6 bases, there was a span of 6 bases. Germline CDR1 reads PRHDT; CDR2 reads FYEKMQ (reference sequence). The CDR3 spans 13 residues. The DNA of the CDR3 is TGTGCCAGCAGCTTAGGGGGAGCTCAGCCCCAGCATTTT. It is translated as CASSLGGAQPQHF.

This rearrangement joins TRBV4-1 to TRBJ1-1; possible D gene TRBD1, 5 bases. This CDR3 is built from 14 residues. Trimming took off 1 base at V and 4 bases at J, with 10 bases between the two ends. The germline CDR1 and CDR2 sequences are MGHRA and YSYEKL. CDR3 residues: CASSQGGGGTEAFF. The CDR3 coding sequence is TGCGCCAGCAGCCAAGGGGGGGGAGGCACTGAAGCTTTCTTT.

J is TRBJ1-1 and V is TRBV27, with D tentatively TRBD1 (6 bases). Germline V gene lookup returns CDR1 MNHEY and CDR2 SMNVEV (reference sequence). Deletions cut 7 bases from V and 0 bases from J, with 12 bases between. The CDR3 contains 14 residues. The CDR3 region is CASKIGGLNTEAFF. The CDR3 DNA follows: TGTGCCAGCAAGATAGGGGGGTTGAACACTGAAGCTTTCTTT.

The CDR3 loop reads CASSLALGDGANVLTF. CDR3 nucleotides: TGTGCCAGCAGTTTAGCTCTAGGGGACGGGGCCAACGTCCTGACTTTC. This sequence joins TRBV27 and TRBJ2-6; D is perhaps TRBD1 or TRBD2 (5 bases each). Trimming took off 2 bases at V and 4 bases at J, with 12 bases between the two ends. Germline-derived CDR1 and CDR2 are MNHEY and SMNVEV (reference sequence). CDR3 length equals 16 residues. The variable domain in full, completed from reference TRBV27 and TRBJ2-6, reads EAQVTQNPRYLITVTGKKLTVTCSQNMNHEYMSWYRQDPGLGLRQIYYSMNVEVTDKGDVPEGYKVSRKEKRNFPLILESPSPNQTSLYFCASSLALGDGANVLTFGAGSRLTVL.

The V call is TRBV6-4, the J call TRBJ2-7; 9 bases agree with TRBD1. The CDR3 has 16 residues. The germline gives CDR1 MRHNA, CDR2 SNTAGT. V shed 0 bases, J shed 4 bases, and the junction held 7 bases outside the gene matches. In DNA, the CDR3 is TGTGCCAGCAGTGACTCGGCCGGGACAGGGATGTACGAGCAGTACTTC. Its protein product is CASSDSAGTGMYEQYF.